Following are 19 T cell receptor beta chains from one sample sequenced in a study of patients and donors after allogeneic stem cell transplantation. TCRdb reanalysed the RT-PCR reads using MiXCR and keeps one entry per CDR3 protein. Found here are about 16,000 distinct CDR3 sequences, approximately 30% of them singletons; the top ten hold 35% to 40%. Sequenced material: blood, either unsorted or a sorted T cell fraction (not recorded which). These receptors were taken from a human donor who was either an allogeneic HSCT recipient or a stem cell or donor lymphocyte infusion donor (not recorded which). It is not recorded whose cells these are; they may come from a transplant donor.

The chain has TRBV12-3 or TRBV12-4 and TRBJ1-4, with D tentatively TRBD1 (5 bases). V lost 1 base and J lost 0, with 9 bases in between. The CDR3 has 16 residues. Here the CDR3 reads CASSLDPGATNEKLFF. The CDR3 nucleotides are TGTGCCAGCAGTTTAGATCCGGGGGCAACTAATGAAAAACTGTTTTTT.

This clonotype is deemed medium-sized. The rearrangement joins TRBV7-9 to TRBJ1-1; TRBD1 aligns across 7 bases. The trim removed 4 bases at V and 7 bases at J, leaving 15 bases unmatched. The CDR3 totals 16 residues. Germline V gene data show CDR1 as SEHNR and CDR2 as FQNEAQ (reference sequence). The CDR3 region has the DNA TGTGCCAGCAGCTCCACAGGGGAAAGTAGGTTGGGTGAAGCTTTCTTT. It codes for CASSSTGESRLGEAFF.

This clonotype showed up just a few times. This chain links TRBV28 with TRBJ1-5; 7 bases align to TRBD1. Trimming at V came to 5 bases and at J to 3 bases, leaving 10 bases not matched to a gene. Germline CDR1 MDHEN, CDR2 SYDVKM. The CDR3 extends over 16 amino acids. CDR3 bases: TGTGCCAGCAGTCCGCCAGAAGGGGGCTTCAATCAGCCCCAGCATTTT. Its protein product is CASSPPEGGFNQPQHF. The complete variable domain, with remaining parts taken from reference TRBV28 and TRBJ1-5, reads DVKVTQSSRYLVKRTGEKVFLECVQDMDHENMFWYRQDPGLGLRLIYFSYDVKMKEKGDIPEGYSVSREKKERFSLILESASTNQTSMYLCASSPPEGGFNQPQHFGDGTRLSIL.

There are many counts of this clonotype. This rearrangement joins TRBV19 to TRBJ1-1; a possible D gene is TRBD1 (6 bases). This CDR3 has 14 residues. CDR1 LNHDA and CDR2 SQIVND come from the germline V gene (reference sequence). V was trimmed by 2 bases and J by 1 base, leaving 8 bases between them. CDR3 nucleotide sequence: TGTGCCAGTAGTATAAACAGGGAGAACACTGAAGCTTTCTTT. Its translation is CASSINRENTEAFF.

This clonotype was recorded a few times. The gene calls are TRBV29-1 and TRBJ1-3; D is unresolved. V lost 4 bases, J lost 4 bases, and 5 bases lay in between. Per the germline V gene, CDR1 is SQVTM and CDR2 is ANQGSEA. CDR3 length equals 11 residues. The DNA for the CDR3 is TGCAGCGTTGGAGTGGGAAACACCATATATTTT. Protein product: CSVGVGNTIYF.

By frequency in the sample, this clonotype is medium-sized. The chain uses TRBV12-3 or TRBV12-4 and TRBJ1-1, with D possibly being TRBD1 (6 bases). The CDR3 loop spans 15 amino acids. V gave up 7 bases and J gave up 5 bases, with 20 bases separating them. The CDR3 coding sequence is TGTGCCAGCACCAAATCGGGGGGGGCACGGACTGAAGCTTTCTTT. Translation: CASTKSGGARTEAFF.

The J gene is TRBJ1-4, the V gene TRBV28; D gene ambiguous. The germline CDR1 and CDR2 sequences are MDHEN and SYDVKM. V dropped 1 base and J dropped 5 bases, with 8 bases sitting between them. The CDR3 has 14 residues. The DNA of the CDR3 is TGTGCCAGCAGTTTATTGCTTACAAATGAAAAACTGTTTTTT. Its translation: CASSLLLTNEKLFF.

The rearrangement links TRBV4-3 to TRBJ1-2, with 7 bases identical to TRBD1. V was clipped by 1 base and J by 5 bases; unmatched bases: 4. The germline V gene has CDR1 LGHNA and CDR2 YSLEER. This CDR3 spans 14 amino acids. The CDR3 bases are TGCGCCAGCAGCCAAGTGACAGGGAGGTATGGCTACACCTTC. It codes for CASSQVTGRYGYTF.

This clonotype came up a few times. This chain joins TRBV20-1 and TRBJ2-2; D is unclear. CDR1 and CDR2 from the germline V gene are DFQATT and SNEGSKA (reference sequence). V was trimmed by 6 bases and J by 6 bases, leaving 11 bases between them. The CDR3 sequence is 12 residues long. The DNA for the CDR3 is TGCAGTGCCCGTCAGTGGGCCGGGGAGCTGTTTTTT. Its protein is CSARQWAGELFF.

The rearrangement uses TRBV21-1 and TRBJ1-2; TRBD1 is the table's D call, not checked against the DNA. TRBV21-1 counts as a pseudogene. The CDR3 has 13 residues. CDR3 bases: TGTGCCAGCAGCCCTGCCCGGGGCTATGGCTACACCTTC. This sequence encodes CASSPARGYGYTF.

This chain links TRBV28 with TRBJ1-5; unclear D gene. CDR3 length equals 16 residues. Per germline, CDR1 MDHEN and CDR2 SYDVKM. Trimming left V 1 base short and J 0 bases short, with 10 bases between. As DNA, the CDR3 is TGTGCCAGCAGTTTATTTGCGACAATTAGCAATCAGCCCCAGCATTTT. Translated: CASSLFATISNQPQHF.

This chain uses TRBV13 with TRBJ2-7; 9 nucleotides align to TRBD2. With V trimmed by 3 bases and J by 3 bases, 9 bases remained unmatched. This CDR3 comprises 16 residues. Germline CDR1 PRHDT, CDR2 FYEKMQ (reference sequence). CDR3 protein: CASSFVAGELLYEQYF. Written as DNA, the CDR3 is TGTGCCAGCAGCTTCGTAGCGGGGGAACTCCTCTACGAGCAGTACTTC. Filled out from reference TRBV13 and TRBJ2-7, the complete variable domain reads AAGVIQSPRHLIKEKRETATLKCYPIPRHDTVYWYQQGPGQDPQFLISFYEKMQSDKGSIPDRFSAQQFSDYHSELNMSSLELGDSALYFCASSFVAGELLYEQYFGPGTRLTVT.

This clonotype was observed a handful of times. The DNA for the CDR3 is TGCGCCAGCAGCCAAGAACCCCAGGGCAGTGGTGGAAACACCATATATTTT. Residues: CASSQEPQGSGGNTIYF. This sequence joins TRBV4-3 and TRBJ1-3, with a tentative D call TRBD1 (5 bases). V was clipped by 0 bases and J by 3 bases, with 15 bases between them. This CDR3 is 17 amino acids long. Germline V gives CDR1 LGHNA, CDR2 YSLEER.

The chain joins TRBV28 to TRBJ1-2, with D possibly matching TRBD1 (6 bases). Germline V gives CDR1 MDHEN, CDR2 SYDVKM. Trimming took off 3 bases at V and 7 bases at J, with 12 bases between the two ends. The CDR3 runs 13 residues. The CDR3 is CASSLDYRAGYTF. The DNA for the CDR3 is TGTGCCAGCAGTTTGGACTACAGGGCTGGCTACACCTTC.

This clonotype has only a few counts. The V and J genes are TRBV28 and TRBJ1-2; TRBD1 might be the D (6 bases). The CDR3 extends over 12 amino acids. Trimming took off 4 bases at V and 4 bases at J, with 7 bases between the two ends. Germline V lookup: CDR1 MDHEN, CDR2 SYDVKM. This CDR3 is CASSSDSYGYTF. For the CDR3, the DNA is TGTGCCAGCAGTTCGGACAGCTATGGCTACACCTTC.

The V gene is TRBV12-3 or TRBV12-4, the J gene TRBJ2-1; perhaps TRBD2 as D (5 bases). V was shortened by 5 bases and J by 7 bases, with 6 bases between the two germline ends. The CDR3 extends over 11 amino acids. CDR3 DNA sequence: TGTGCCAGCAGTACTAGAAATGAGCAGTTCTTC. Amino acid sequence: CASSTRNEQFF.

This clonotype was counted between two and nine times. The rearrangement links TRBV10-3 to TRBJ1-2; D might be TRBD1 (5 bases). The V and J ends lost 4 bases and 7 bases respectively, with 16 bases between them. CDR1 ENHRY and CDR2 SYGVKD come from the germline V gene. The length of the CDR3 is 14 residues. The CDR3 reads CAISGLGRHSGYTF. CDR3 coding DNA: TGTGCCATCAGTGGATTGGGACGTCACAGTGGCTACACCTTC.

The chain employs TRBV19 and TRBJ1-1, with D maybe TRBD1 (5 bases). CDR1 LNHDA and CDR2 SQIVND come from the germline V gene (reference sequence). Trimming took off 2 bases at V and 4 bases at J, with 11 bases between the two ends. The length of the CDR3 is 14 residues. The CDR3 sequence is CASSIQGHGTEAFF. CDR3 DNA: TGTGCCAGTAGTATACAGGGTCATGGCACTGAAGCTTTCTTT.

This chain links TRBV5-1 with TRBJ1-1, with 9 bases aligning to TRBD1. The germline V gene has CDR1 SGHRS and CDR2 YFSETQ. The CDR3 contains 16 residues. Trimming cost V 1 base and J 1 base; bases outside gene matches: 5. The CDR3 sequence is CASSLTQGAQNTEAFF. CDR3 in DNA: TGCGCCAGCAGCTTGACACAGGGGGCCCAGAACACTGAAGCTTTCTTT.